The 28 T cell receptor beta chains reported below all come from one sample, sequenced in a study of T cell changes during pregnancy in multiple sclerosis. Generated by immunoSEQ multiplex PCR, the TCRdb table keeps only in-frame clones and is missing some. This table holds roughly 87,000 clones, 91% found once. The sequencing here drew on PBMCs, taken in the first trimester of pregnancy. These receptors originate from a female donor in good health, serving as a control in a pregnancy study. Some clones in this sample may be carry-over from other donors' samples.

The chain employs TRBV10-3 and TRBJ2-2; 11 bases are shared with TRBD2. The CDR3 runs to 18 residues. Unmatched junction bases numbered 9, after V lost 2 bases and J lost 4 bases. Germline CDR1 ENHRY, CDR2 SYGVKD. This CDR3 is CAISEPPSSGGSTGELFF. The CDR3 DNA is TGTGCCATCAGTGAGCCGCCCTCTAGCGGGGGGAGCACCGGGGAGCTGTTTTTT.

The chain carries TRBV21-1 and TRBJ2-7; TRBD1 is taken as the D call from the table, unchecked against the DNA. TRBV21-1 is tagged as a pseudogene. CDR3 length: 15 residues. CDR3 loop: CASSHAGTKTHEQYF. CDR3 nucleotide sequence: TGTGCCAGCAGCCATGCCGGGACAAAGACCCACGAGCAGTACTTC.

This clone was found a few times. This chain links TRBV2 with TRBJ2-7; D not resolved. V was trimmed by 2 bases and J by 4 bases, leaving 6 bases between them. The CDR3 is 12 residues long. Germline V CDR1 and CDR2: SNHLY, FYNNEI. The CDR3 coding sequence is TGTGCCAGCAGTGAATTCAGATACGAGCAGTACTTC. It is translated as CASSEFRYEQYF.

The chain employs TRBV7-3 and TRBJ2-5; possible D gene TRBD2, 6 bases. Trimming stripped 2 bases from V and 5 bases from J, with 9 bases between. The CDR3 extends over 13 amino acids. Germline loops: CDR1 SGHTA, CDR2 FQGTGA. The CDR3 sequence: CASSLAGTETQYF. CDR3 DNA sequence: TGTGCCAGCAGCTTAGCGGGAACGGAGACCCAGTACTTC.

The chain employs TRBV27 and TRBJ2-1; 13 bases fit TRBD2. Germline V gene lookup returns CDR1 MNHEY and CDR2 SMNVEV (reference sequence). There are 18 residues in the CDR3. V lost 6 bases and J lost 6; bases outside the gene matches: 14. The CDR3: CASSPGLAGLVSGNEQFF. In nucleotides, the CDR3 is TGTGCCAGCAGCCCGGGACTAGCGGGACTCGTTTCCGGCAATGAGCAGTTCTTC.

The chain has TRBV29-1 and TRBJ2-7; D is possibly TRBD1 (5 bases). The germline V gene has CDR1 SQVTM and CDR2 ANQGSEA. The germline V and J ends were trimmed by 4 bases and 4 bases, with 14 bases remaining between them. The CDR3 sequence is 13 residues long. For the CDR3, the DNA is TGCAGCGTTGTCCGGCAGGGTAGGTACGAGCAGTACTTC. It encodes CSVVRQGRYEQYF.

CDR3 nucleotides: TGTGCCAGCAGCTTAGACGGGGGTCCAGCACCCCTCCACTTT. Translating gives CASSLDGGPAPLHF. This chain connects TRBV7-9 to TRBJ1-6; maybe TRBD1 (5 bases). This CDR3 has 14 amino acids. V was pared by 1 base and J by 11 bases, with 12 bases between. The V gene's germline CDR1 is SEHNR and CDR2 FQNEAQ (reference sequence).

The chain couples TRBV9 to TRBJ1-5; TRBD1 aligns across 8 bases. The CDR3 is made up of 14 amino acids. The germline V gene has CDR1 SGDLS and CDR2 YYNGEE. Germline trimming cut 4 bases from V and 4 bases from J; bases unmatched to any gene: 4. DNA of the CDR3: TGTGCCAGCAGCCCAGGACAGGGAAATCAGCCCCAGCATTTT. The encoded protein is CASSPGQGNQPQHF.

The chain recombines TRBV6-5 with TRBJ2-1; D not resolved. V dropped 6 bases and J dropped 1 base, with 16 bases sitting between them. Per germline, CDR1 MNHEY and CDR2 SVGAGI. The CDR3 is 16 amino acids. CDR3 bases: TGTGCCAGCAGCTACGACCTGCTGAGGTCCTACAATGAGCAGTTCTTC. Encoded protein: CASSYDLLRSYNEQFF.

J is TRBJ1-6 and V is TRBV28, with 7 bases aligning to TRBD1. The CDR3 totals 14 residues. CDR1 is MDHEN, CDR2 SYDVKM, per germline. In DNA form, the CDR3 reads TGTGCTATCGGGACAGTAGCTCTGGATTCACCCCTCCACTTT. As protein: CAIGTVALDSPLHF. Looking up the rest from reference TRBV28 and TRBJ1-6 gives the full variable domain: DVKVTQSSRYLVKRTGEKVFLECVQDMDHENMFWYRQDPGLGLRLIYFSYDVKMKEKGDIPEGYSVSREKKERFSLILESASTNQTSMYLCAIGTVALDSPLHFGNGTRLTVT.

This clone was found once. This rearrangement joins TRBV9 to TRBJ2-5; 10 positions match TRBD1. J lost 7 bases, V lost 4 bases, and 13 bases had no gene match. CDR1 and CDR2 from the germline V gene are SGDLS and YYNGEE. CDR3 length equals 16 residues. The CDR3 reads CASSPDRQGARVTQYF. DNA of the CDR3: TGTGCCAGCAGCCCTGACCGACAGGGGGCGAGAGTGACCCAGTACTTC.

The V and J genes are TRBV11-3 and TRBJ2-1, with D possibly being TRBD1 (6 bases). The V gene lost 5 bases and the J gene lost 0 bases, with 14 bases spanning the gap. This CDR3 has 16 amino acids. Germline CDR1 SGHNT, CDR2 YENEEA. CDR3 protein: CASSASGEPSYNEQFF. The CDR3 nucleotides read TGTGCCAGCAGCGCGTCAGGGGAGCCCTCCTACAATGAGCAGTTCTTC.

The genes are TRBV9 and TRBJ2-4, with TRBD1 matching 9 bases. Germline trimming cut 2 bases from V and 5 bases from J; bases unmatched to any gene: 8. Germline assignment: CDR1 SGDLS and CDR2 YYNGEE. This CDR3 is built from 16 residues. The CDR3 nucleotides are TGTGCCAGCAGCGTCCGGGACAGGGAAAGAGAAAACATTCAGTACTTC. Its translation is CASSVRDRERENIQYF. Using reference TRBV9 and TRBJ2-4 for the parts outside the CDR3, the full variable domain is DSGVTQTPKHLITATGQRVTLRCSPRSGDLSVYWYQQSLDQGLQFLIQYYNGEERAKGNILERFSAQQFPDLHSELNLSSLELGDSALYFCASSVRDRERENIQYFGAGTRLSVL.

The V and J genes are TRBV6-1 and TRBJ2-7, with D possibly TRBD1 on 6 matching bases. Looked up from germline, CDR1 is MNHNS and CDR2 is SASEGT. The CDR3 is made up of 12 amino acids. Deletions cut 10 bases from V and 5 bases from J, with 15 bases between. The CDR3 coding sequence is TGTGCCACGGCAGGGGAAGAGGACGAGCAGTACTTC. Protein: CATAGEEDEQYF.

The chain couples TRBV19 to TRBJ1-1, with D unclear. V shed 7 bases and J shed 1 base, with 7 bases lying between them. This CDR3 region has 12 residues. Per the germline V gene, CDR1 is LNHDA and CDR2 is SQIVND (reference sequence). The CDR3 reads CASNDWNTEAFF. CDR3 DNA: TGTGCCAGTAACGACTGGAACACTGAAGCTTTCTTT.

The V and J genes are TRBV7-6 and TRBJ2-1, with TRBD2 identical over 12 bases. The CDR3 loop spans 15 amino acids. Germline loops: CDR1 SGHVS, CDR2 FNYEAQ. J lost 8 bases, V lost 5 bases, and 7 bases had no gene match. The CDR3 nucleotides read TGTGCCAGCAGCGGAGCTAGCGGGAGGGCCTATGAGCAGTTCTTC. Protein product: CASSGASGRAYEQFF. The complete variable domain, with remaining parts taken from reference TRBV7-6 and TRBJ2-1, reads GAGVSQSPRYKVTKRGQDVALRCDPISGHVSLYWYRQALGQGPEFLTYFNYEAQQDKSGLPNDRFSAERPEGSISTLTIQRTEQRDSAMYRCASSGASGRAYEQFFGPGTRLTVL.

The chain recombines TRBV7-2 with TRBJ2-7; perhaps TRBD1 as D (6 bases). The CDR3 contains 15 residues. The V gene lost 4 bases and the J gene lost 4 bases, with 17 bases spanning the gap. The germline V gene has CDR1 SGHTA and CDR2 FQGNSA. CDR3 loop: CASSSGASGTYEQYF. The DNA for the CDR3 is TGTGCCAGCAGCTCAGGGGCCAGCGGTACATACGAGCAGTACTTC. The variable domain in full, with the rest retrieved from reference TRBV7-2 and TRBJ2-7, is GAGVSQSPSNKVTEKGKDVELRCDPISGHTALYWYRQSLGQGLEFLIYFQGNSAPDKSGLPSDRFSAERTGGSVSTLTIQRTQQEDSAVYLCASSSGASGTYEQYFGPGTRLTVT.

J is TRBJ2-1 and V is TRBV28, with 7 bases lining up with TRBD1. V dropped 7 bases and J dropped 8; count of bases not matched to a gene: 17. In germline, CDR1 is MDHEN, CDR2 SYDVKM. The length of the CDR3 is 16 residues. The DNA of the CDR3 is TGTGCCAGCAATGGAAGACAGGGCCAACGTTGGGATGAGCAGTTCTTC. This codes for CASNGRQGQRWDEQFF.

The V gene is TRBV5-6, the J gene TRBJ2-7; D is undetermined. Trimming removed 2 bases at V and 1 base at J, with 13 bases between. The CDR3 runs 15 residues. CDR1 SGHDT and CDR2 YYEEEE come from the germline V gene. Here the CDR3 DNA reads TGTGCCAGCAGCTTTCAGGCTTCCTCTTCCTACGAGCAGTACTTC. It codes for CASSFQASSSYEQYF. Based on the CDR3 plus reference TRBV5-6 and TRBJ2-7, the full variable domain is DAGVTQSPTHLIKTRGQQVTLRCSPKSGHDTVSWYQQALGQGPQFIFQYYEEEERQRGNFPDRFSGHQFPNYSSELNVNALLLGDSALYLCASSFQASSSYEQYFGPGTRLTVT.

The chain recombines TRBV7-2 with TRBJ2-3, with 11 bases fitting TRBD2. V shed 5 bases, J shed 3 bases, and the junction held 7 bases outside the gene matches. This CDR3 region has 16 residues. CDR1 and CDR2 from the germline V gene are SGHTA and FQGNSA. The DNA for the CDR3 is TGTGCCAGCAGCCTTAGCGGGAGGGGGTGGACAGATACGCAGTATTTT. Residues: CASSLSGRGWTDTQYF. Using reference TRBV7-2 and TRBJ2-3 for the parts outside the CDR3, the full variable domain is GAGVSQSPSNKVTEKGKDVELRCDPISGHTALYWYRQSLGQGLEFLIYFQGNSAPDKSGLPSDRFSAERTGGSVSTLTIQRTQQEDSAVYLCASSLSGRGWTDTQYFGPGTRLTVL.

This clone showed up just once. The CDR3 spells CASSLGLAVAGQETQYF. CDR3 in DNA: TGCGCCAGCAGCTTGGGACTAGCGGTCGCCGGCCAAGAGACCCAGTACTTC. This chain links TRBV5-1 with TRBJ2-5; 9 positions match TRBD2. J lost 1 base, V lost 0 bases, and 7 bases had no gene match. This CDR3 region has 17 residues. Germline CDR1 reads SGHRS; CDR2 reads YFSETQ.

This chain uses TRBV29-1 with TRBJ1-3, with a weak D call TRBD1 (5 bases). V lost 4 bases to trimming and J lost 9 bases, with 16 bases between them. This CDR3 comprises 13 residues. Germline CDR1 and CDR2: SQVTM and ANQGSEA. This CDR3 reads CSVGDQGWGTIYF. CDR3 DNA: TGCAGCGTTGGGGATCAGGGTTGGGGCACCATATATTTT.

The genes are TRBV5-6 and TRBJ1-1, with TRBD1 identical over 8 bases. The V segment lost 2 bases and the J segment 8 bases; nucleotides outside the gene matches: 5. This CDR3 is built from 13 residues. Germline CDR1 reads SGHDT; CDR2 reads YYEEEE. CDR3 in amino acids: CASSFGRGPEAFF. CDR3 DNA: TGTGCCAGCAGCTTCGGCAGGGGGCCAGAAGCTTTCTTT.

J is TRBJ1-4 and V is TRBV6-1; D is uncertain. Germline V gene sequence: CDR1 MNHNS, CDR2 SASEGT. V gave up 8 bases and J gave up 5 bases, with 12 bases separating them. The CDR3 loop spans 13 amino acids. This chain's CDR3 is CASRFNRNEKLFF. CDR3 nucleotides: TGTGCCAGCCGCTTCAACAGAAATGAAAAACTGTTTTTT.

CDR3: CASSPSDSRNSPLHF. CDR3 DNA: TGTGCCAGCAGCCCCTCGGACAGTCGGAATTCACCCCTCCACTTT. The chain carries TRBV11-2 and TRBJ1-6, with a weak D call TRBD1 (6 bases). CDR1 is SGHAT, CDR2 FQNNGV, per germline. V was pared by 5 bases and J by 7 bases, with 15 bases between. CDR3 length: 15 residues.

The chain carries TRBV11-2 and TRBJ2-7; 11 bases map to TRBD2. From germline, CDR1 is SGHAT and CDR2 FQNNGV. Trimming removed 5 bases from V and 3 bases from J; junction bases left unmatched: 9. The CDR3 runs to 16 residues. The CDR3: CASSLSGGTSGYEQYF. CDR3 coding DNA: TGTGCCAGCAGCCTTAGCGGGGGGACTAGCGGCTACGAGCAGTACTTC.

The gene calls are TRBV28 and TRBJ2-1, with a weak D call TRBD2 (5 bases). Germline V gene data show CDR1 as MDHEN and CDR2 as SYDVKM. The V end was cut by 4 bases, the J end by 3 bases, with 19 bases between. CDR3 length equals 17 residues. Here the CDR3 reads CASSWIGEPNFYNEQFF. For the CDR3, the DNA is TGTGCCAGCAGTTGGATCGGGGAGCCGAACTTCTACAATGAGCAGTTCTTC.

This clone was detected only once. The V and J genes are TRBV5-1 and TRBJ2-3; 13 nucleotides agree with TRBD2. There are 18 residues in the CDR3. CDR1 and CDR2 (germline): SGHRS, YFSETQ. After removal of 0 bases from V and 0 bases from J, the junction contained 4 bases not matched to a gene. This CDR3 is CASSLGTSGGVSTDTQYF. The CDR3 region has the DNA TGCGCCAGCAGCTTGGGGACTAGCGGGGGCGTAAGCACAGATACGCAGTATTTT.